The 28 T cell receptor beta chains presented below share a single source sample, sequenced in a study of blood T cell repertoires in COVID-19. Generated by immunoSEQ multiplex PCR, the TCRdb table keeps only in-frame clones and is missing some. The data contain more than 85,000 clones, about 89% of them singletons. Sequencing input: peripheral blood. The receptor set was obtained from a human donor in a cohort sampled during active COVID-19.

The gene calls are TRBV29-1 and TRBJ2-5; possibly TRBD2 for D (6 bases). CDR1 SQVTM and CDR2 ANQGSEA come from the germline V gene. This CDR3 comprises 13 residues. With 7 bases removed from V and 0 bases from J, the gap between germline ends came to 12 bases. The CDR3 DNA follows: TGCAGCGCCGGGGACTCCCACCAAGAGACCCAGTACTTC. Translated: CSAGDSHQETQYF.

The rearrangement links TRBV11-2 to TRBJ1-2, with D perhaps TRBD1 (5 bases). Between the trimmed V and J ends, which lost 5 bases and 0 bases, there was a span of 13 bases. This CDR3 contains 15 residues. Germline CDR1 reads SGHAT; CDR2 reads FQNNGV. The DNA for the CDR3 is TGTGCCAGCAGCCGAACAGGCAGTGCTAACTATGGCTACACCTTC. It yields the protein CASSRTGSANYGYTF. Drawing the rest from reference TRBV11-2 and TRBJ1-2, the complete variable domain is EAGVAQSPRYKIIEKRQSVAFWCNPISGHATLYWYQQILGQGPKLLIQFQNNGVVDDSQLPKDRFSAERLKGVDSTLKIQPAKLEDSAVYLCASSRTGSANYGYTFGSGTRLTVV.

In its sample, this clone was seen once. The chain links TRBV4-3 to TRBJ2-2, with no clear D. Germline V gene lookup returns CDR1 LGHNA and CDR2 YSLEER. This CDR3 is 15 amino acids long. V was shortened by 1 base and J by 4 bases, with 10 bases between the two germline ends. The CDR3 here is CASSQGHIPTGELFF. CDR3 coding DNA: TGCGCCAGCAGCCAAGGGCATATACCCACCGGGGAGCTGTTTTTT.

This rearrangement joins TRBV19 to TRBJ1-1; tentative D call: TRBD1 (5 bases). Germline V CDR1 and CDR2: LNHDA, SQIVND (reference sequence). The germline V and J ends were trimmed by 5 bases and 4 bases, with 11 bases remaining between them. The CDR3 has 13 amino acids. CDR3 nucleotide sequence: TGTGCCAGTAGTCCGACAGTTTCCACTGAAGCTTTCTTT. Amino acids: CASSPTVSTEAFF.

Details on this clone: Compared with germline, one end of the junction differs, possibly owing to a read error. The CDR3 protein is CASSLATGGAGANVLTF. The CDR3 region has the DNA TGTGCCAGCAGTTTAGCAACAGGGGGCGCCGGGGCCAACGTCCTGACTTTC. V usage is TRBV11-2 and J usage is TRBJ2-6; 9 bases fit TRBD1. There are 17 residues in the CDR3. The germline gives CDR1 SGHAT, CDR2 FQNNGV.

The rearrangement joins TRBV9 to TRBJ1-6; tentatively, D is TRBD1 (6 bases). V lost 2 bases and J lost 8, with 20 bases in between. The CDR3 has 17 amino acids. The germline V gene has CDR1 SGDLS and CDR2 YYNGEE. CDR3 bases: TGTGCCAGCAGCGTCGGACAGTCATCGTCGTACGATTCACCCCTCCACTTT. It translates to CASSVGQSSSYDSPLHF.

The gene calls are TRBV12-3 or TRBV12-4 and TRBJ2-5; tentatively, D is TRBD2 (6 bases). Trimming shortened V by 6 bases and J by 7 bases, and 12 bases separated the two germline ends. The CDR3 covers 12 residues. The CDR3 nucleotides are TGTGCCAGCAGACTAGCCTCGTGGACCCAGTACTTC. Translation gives CASRLASWTQYF.

CDR3 in amino acids: CASSYSEEAYEQYF. The CDR3 DNA reads TGTGCCAGCAGTTACTCGGAGGAAGCCTACGAGCAGTACTTC. The rearrangement uses TRBV6-5 and TRBJ2-7, with D possibly being TRBD2 (5 bases). The CDR3 totals 14 residues. V was shortened by 0 bases and J by 2 bases, with 8 bases between the two germline ends. CDR1 is MNHEY and CDR2 is SVGAGI in the germline V gene.

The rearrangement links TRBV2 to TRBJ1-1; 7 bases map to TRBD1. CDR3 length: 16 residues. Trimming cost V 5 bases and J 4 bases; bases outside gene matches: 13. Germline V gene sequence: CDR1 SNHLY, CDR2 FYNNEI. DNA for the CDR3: TGTGCCAGCAGTAGACACGCACAGGGGTTAAGCACTGAAGCTTTCTTT. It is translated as CASSRHAQGLSTEAFF. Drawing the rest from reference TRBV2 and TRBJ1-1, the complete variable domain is EPEVTQTPSHQVTQMGQEVILRCVPISNHLYFYWYRQILGQKVEFLVSFYNNEISEKSEIFDDQFSVERPDGSNFTLKIRSTKLEDSAMYFCASSRHAQGLSTEAFFGQGTRLTVV.

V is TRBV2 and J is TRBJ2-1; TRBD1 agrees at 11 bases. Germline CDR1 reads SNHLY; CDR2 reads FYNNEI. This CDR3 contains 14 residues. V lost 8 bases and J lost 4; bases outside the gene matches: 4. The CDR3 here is CASRRDRGYNEQFF. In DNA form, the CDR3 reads TGTGCCAGCCGCCGGGACAGGGGGTACAATGAGCAGTTCTTC.

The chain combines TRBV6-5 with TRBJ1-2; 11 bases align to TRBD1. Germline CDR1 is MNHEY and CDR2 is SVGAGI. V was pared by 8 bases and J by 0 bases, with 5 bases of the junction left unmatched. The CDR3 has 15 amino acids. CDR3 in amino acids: CASGTGGRANYGYTF. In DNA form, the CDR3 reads TGTGCCAGCGGGACAGGGGGGAGGGCTAACTATGGCTACACCTTC.

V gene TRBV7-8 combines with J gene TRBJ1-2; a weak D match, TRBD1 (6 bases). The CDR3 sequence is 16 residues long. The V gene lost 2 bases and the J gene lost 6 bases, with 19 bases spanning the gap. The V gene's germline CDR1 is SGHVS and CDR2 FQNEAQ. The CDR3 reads CASSLRAGRGLDGYTF. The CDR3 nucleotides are TGTGCCAGCAGCTTACGGGCGGGTAGGGGGTTGGATGGCTACACCTTC.

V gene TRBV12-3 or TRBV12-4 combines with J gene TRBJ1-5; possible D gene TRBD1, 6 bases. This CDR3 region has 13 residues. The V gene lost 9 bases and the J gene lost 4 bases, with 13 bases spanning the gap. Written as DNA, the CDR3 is TGTGCCAGTAGAGGACAGTTAAATCAGCCCCAGCATTTT. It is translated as CASRGQLNQPQHF.

The CDR3 DNA reads as TGTGCCAGCAGCTTAGGGGGGGTTTCGGGCAATCAGCCCCAGCATTTT. Translating it yields CASSLGGVSGNQPQHF. This rearrangement joins TRBV7-9 to TRBJ1-5, with D maybe TRBD1 (5 bases). This CDR3 has 16 amino acids. The ends were cut back, 1 base at V and 2 bases at J, with 12 bases in the middle. Germline assignment: CDR1 SEHNR and CDR2 FQNEAQ (reference sequence).

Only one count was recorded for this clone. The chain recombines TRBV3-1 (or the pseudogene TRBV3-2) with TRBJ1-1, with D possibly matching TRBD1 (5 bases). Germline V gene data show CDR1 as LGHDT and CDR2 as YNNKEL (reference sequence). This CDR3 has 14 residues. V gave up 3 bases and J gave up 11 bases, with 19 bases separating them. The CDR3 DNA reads TGTGCCAGCAGCCATTTGGGCGGGGGGATAGGGGCTTTCTTT. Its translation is CASSHLGGGIGAFF.

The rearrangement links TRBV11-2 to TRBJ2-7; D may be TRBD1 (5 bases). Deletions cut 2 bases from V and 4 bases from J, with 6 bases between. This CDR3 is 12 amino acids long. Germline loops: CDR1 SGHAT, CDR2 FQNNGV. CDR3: CASSLSGYEQYF. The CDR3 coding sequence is TGTGCCAGCAGCTTATCAGGGTACGAGCAGTACTTC. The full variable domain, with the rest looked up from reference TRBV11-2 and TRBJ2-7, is EAGVAQSPRYKIIEKRQSVAFWCNPISGHATLYWYQQILGQGPKLLIQFQNNGVVDDSQLPKDRFSAERLKGVDSTLKIQPAKLEDSAVYLCASSLSGYEQYFGPGTRLTVT.

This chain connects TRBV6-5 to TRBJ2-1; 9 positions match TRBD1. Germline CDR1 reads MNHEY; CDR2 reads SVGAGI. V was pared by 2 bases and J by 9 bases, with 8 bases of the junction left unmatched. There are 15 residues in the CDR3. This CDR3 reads CASSYGIGTGTEQFF. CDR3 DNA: TGTGCCAGCAGTTACGGCATAGGGACAGGGACTGAGCAGTTCTTC.

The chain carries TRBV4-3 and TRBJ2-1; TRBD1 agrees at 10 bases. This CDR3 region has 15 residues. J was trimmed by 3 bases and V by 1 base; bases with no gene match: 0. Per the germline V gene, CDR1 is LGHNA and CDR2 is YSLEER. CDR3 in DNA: TGCGCCAGCAGCCAAGGGACAGGGGGCTACAATGAGCAGTTCTTC. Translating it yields CASSQGTGGYNEQFF.

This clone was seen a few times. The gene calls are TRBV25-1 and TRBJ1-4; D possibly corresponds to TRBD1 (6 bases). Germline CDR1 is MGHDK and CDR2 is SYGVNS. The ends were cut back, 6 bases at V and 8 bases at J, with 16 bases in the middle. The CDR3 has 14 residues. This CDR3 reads CASRQTGLFEKLFF. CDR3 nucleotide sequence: TGTGCCAGCAGGCAGACAGGCCTTTTCGAAAAACTGTTTTTT.

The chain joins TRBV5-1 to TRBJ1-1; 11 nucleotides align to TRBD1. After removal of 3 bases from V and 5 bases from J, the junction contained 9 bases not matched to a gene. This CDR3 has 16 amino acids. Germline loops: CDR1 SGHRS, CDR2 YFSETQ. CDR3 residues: CASSSGTGGFGTEAFF. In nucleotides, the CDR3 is TGCGCCAGCAGCTCTGGGACAGGGGGTTTCGGGACTGAAGCTTTCTTT.

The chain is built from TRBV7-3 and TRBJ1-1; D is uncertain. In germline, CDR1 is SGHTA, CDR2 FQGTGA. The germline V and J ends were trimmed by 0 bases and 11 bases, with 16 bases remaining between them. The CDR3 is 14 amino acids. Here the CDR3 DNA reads TGTGCCAGCAGCTTAACCGGAACGACACGGATGGCTTTCTTT. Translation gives CASSLTGTTRMAFF.

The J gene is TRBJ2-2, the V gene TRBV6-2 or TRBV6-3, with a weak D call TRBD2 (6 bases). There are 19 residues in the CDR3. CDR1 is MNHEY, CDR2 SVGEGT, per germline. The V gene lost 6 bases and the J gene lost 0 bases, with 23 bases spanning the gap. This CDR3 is CASSPGWKAGPSNTGELFF. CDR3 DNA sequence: TGTGCCAGCAGCCCTGGGTGGAAAGCGGGTCCTTCGAACACCGGGGAGCTGTTTTTT.

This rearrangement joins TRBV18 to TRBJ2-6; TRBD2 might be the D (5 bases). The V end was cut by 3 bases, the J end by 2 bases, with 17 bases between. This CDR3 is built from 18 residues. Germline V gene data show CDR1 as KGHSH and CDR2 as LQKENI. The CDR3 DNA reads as TGTGCCAGCTCACCCGAGGGAGTCAAGCTGGCTGGGGCCAACGTCCTGACTTTC. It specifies CASSPEGVKLAGANVLTF.

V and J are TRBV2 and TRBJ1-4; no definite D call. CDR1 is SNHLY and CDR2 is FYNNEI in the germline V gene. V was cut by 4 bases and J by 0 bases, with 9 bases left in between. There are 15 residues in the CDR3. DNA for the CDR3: TGTGCCAGCAGTGGTGAACGAGCAACTAATGAAAAACTGTTTTTT. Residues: CASSGERATNEKLFF.

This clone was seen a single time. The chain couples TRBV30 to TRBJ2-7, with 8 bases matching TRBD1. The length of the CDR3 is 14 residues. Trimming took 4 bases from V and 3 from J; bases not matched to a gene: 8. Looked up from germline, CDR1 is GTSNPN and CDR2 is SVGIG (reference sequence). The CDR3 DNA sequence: TGTGCCTGGACCCCCGCAGGGGGCGTCTACGAGCAGTACTTC. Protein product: CAWTPAGGVYEQYF.

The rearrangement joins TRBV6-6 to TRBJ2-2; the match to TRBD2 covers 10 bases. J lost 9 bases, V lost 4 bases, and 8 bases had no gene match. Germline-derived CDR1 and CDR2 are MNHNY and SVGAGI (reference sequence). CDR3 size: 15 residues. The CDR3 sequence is CASSLAGGLNRELFF. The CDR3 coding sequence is TGTGCCAGCAGTTTAGCGGGGGGCCTGAACCGGGAGCTGTTTTTT.

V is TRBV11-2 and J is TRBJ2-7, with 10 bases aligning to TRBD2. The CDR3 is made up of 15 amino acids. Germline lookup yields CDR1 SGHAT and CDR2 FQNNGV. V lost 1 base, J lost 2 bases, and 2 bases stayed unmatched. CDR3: CASSLGSGGTYEQYF. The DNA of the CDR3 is TGTGCCAGCAGCTTAGGTAGCGGGGGGACCTACGAGCAGTACTTC.

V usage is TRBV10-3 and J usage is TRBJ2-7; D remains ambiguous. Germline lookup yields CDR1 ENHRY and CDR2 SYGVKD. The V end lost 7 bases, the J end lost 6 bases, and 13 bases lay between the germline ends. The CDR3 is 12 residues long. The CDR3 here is CAINAPESEQYF. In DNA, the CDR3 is TGTGCCATCAATGCGCCCGAGAGCGAGCAGTACTTC.